Each of the 22 T cell receptor beta chains below was sequenced from the same sample in a study of CD8 T cells in ankylosing spondylitis. TCRdb processed the 5' RACE reads anew with MiXCR; each CDR3 protein has one entry. The repertoire holds some 240,000 distinct CDR3 sequences, with 6% to 8.5% as singletons. The antigens these receptors bind are not known. Study-wide results and caveats: A TCR beta motif of eight highly homologous variants appeared characteristic of ankylosing spondylitis blood.

The sequenced material came from blood, either unsorted or a sorted T cell fraction (not recorded which). These receptors were obtained from a male donor with ankylosing spondylitis.

This clonotype was seen a handful of times. The V call is TRBV11-2, the J call TRBJ2-1; 7 bases match TRBD2. This CDR3 has 17 residues. V lost 4 bases and J lost 8; bases outside the gene matches: 17. Looked up from germline, CDR1 is SGHAT and CDR2 is FQNNGV. CDR3 DNA: TGTGCCAGCAGCTCCCCCGGTTCGGGACGGGGGGTCGATGAGCAGTTCTTC. Translation: CASSSPGSGRGVDEQFF.

Many counts were recorded for this clonotype. DNA for the CDR3: TGCGCCAGCAGCCAAGATGTCCCGATGAGCTCCTACAATGAGCAGTTCTTC. Translated: CASSQDVPMSSYNEQFF. The rearrangement links TRBV4-3 to TRBJ2-1; D is unresolved. The V gene's germline CDR1 is LGHNA and CDR2 YSLEER. The germline V and J ends were trimmed by 0 bases and 0 bases, with 12 bases remaining between them. The length of the CDR3 is 17 residues.

This clonotype has at least ten counts. This chain links TRBV6-5 with TRBJ2-3; D unclear. Trimming removed 2 bases from V and 5 bases from J, with 11 bases in between. From germline, CDR1 is MNHEY and CDR2 SVGAGI. There are 14 residues in the CDR3. The CDR3 nucleotides read TGTGCCAGCAGTTACCTTGGTAGGCAAGATACGCAGTATTTT. Translation gives CASSYLGRQDTQYF.

At least ten counts were recorded for this clonotype. This chain links TRBV9 with TRBJ2-7; no firm D call. V was pared by 5 bases and J by 7 bases, with 16 bases between. In germline, CDR1 is SGDLS, CDR2 YYNGEE. CDR3 length equals 13 residues. Here the CDR3 reads CASSLPGAREQYF. DNA for the CDR3: TGTGCCAGCAGTCTTCCGGGTGCTCGGGAGCAGTACTTC.

This clonotype was seen repeatedly, ten times or more. The genes are TRBV7-2 and TRBJ2-4, with 7 bases aligning to TRBD1. Germline loops: CDR1 SGHTA, CDR2 FQGNSA. This CDR3 has 16 residues. Trimming at V came to 5 bases and at J to 7 bases, leaving 14 bases not matched to a gene. CDR3 nucleotides: TGTGCCAGCAGCCGAACCCAACAGGGGAACCGGAACATTCAGTACTTC. It codes for CASSRTQQGNRNIQYF.

The rearrangement links TRBV28 to TRBJ2-7; TRBD1 matches at 7 bases. The CDR3 covers 14 residues. The germline V gene encodes CDR1 MDHEN and CDR2 SYDVKM. V trimming: 2 bases; J trimming: 3 bases; junction bases outside the gene matches: 4. The CDR3 here is CASSLGDRGYEQYF. CDR3 bases: TGTGCCAGCAGTTTAGGGGACAGAGGCTACGAGCAGTACTTC.

This clonotype has ten or more counts. The chain employs TRBV29-1 and TRBJ1-1; 7 bases map to TRBD1. CDR3 length equals 13 residues. With 3 bases clipped from V and 0 bases from J, the junction kept 1 base outside the gene matches. Germline CDR1 reads SQVTM; CDR2 reads ANQGSEA. The CDR3 sequence: CSVEDRLNTEAFF. In DNA, the CDR3 is TGCAGCGTTGAGGACAGGTTGAACACTGAAGCTTTCTTT.

The V and J genes are TRBV20-1 and TRBJ1-1, with TRBD1 as a possible D gene (5 bases). V was pared by 5 bases and J by 3 bases, with 13 bases between. The CDR3 runs 13 residues. Germline lookup yields CDR1 DFQATT and CDR2 SNEGSKA (reference sequence). The CDR3 reads CSAVPRGDTEAFF. CDR3 bases: TGCAGTGCTGTACCTCGAGGGGACACTGAAGCTTTCTTT.

This clonotype was counted between two and nine times. The chain is built from TRBV6-1 and TRBJ2-1, with 9 positions matching TRBD1. Per germline, CDR1 MNHNS and CDR2 SASEGT. V shed 7 bases, J shed 2 bases, and the junction held 3 bases outside the gene matches. The CDR3 runs 14 residues. CDR3 bases: TGTGCCAGCAATACAGGGGGCACCTACAATGAGCAGTTCTTC. It specifies CASNTGGTYNEQFF.

This rearrangement joins TRBV7-9 to TRBJ2-1, with D possibly being TRBD2 (6 bases). This CDR3 region has 15 residues. Trimming removed 2 bases from V and 4 bases from J, with 12 bases in between. CDR1 is SEHNR, CDR2 FQNEAQ, per germline (reference sequence). The DNA for the CDR3 is TGTGCCAGCAGCTTATCTCCGGCGGGATACAATGAGCAGTTCTTC. Translation gives CASSLSPAGYNEQFF.

The table lists this clonotype with many counts. The CDR3 loop is CASSQDSSDTQYF. For the CDR3, the DNA is TGCGCCAGCAGCCAAGATAGTTCAGATACGCAGTATTTT. The chain is built from TRBV4-3 and TRBJ2-3; D is unclear. V dropped 0 bases and J dropped 4 bases, with 5 bases sitting between them. CDR3 length: 13 amino acids. Germline CDR1 is LGHNA and CDR2 is YSLEER.

This clonotype was seen many times. The V and J genes are TRBV6-5 and TRBJ2-7; D is unresolved. This CDR3 is built from 14 residues. V was pared by 2 bases and J by 2 bases, with 10 bases between. Germline V gene sequence: CDR1 MNHEY, CDR2 SVGAGI. The CDR3 protein is CASSYGELPYEQYF. For the CDR3, the DNA is TGTGCCAGCAGTTACGGCGAGCTCCCCTACGAGCAGTACTTC.

This clonotype came up many times. V gene TRBV29-1 combines with J gene TRBJ2-1; maybe TRBD2 (5 bases). With 7 bases removed from V and 7 bases from J, the gap between germline ends came to 20 bases. This CDR3 comprises 14 residues. Germline CDR1 SQVTM, CDR2 ANQGSEA. The CDR3 region is CSGLAGGLGNEQFF. DNA for the CDR3: TGCAGCGGTTTGGCGGGCGGCTTAGGGAATGAGCAGTTCTTC.

This clonotype was found a few times. The gene calls are TRBV6-1 and TRBJ2-3; possible D gene TRBD2, 5 bases. This CDR3 region has 15 residues. V was shortened by 6 bases and J by 0 bases, with 13 bases between the two germline ends. Per germline, CDR1 MNHNS and CDR2 SASEGT. The CDR3 reads CASRSSGSSTDTQYF. The CDR3 DNA is TGTGCCAGCAGGTCAAGCGGATCTAGCACAGATACGCAGTATTTT.

This clonotype was detected many times. The chain joins TRBV29-1 to TRBJ1-2; 8 positions agree with TRBD1. CDR1 is SQVTM, CDR2 ANQGSEA, per germline. The CDR3 is 13 amino acids. V trimming: 8 bases; J trimming: 2 bases; junction bases outside the gene matches: 7. CDR3 sequence (DNA): TGCAGCTCGACAGGGGACCTAAACTATGGCTACACCTTC. Amino acid sequence: CSSTGDLNYGYTF. Variable domain in full (rest from reference TRBV29-1 and TRBJ1-2): SAVISQKPSRDICQRGTSLTIQCQVDSQVTMMFWYRQQPGQSLTLIATANQGSEATYESGFVIDKFPISRPNLTFSTLTVSNMSPEDSSIYLCSSTGDLNYGYTFGSGTRLTVV.

This clonotype is medium-sized (0.01 to 0.1%). The chain is built from TRBV11-2 and TRBJ2-3; no definite D call. Germline lookup yields CDR1 SGHAT and CDR2 FQNNGV. V lost 1 base, J lost 0 bases, and 8 bases lay in between. The CDR3 length is 15 residues. The DNA for the CDR3 is TGTGCCAGCAGCTTAGTCTGGATTAGCACAGATACGCAGTATTTT. It specifies CASSLVWISTDTQYF.

This clonotype showed up many times. A junction boundary mismatches the germline segment, possibly from a read error. The J gene is TRBJ1-2, the V gene TRBV7-9; perhaps TRBD1 as D (6 bases). The CDR3 is 16 residues long. CDR1 is SEHNR, CDR2 FQNEAQ, per germline (reference sequence). CDR3 amino acids: CASTLEGGSQDYGYTF. CDR3 coding DNA: TGTGCCAGCACCTTAGAGGGGGGAAGCCAGGACTATGGCTACACCTTC.

As to this clonotype: This clone may be a read error of a much larger clone one base away. Given the absence of the conserved phenylalanine or tryptophan at the CDR3 end, a read error is likely. The chain is built from TRBV7-8 and TRBJ2-5; a weak D match, TRBD1 (6 bases). V was cut by 11 bases and J by 5 bases, with 15 bases left in between. The CDR3 runs 12 residues. Germline CDR1 SGHVS, CDR2 FQNEAQ. In nucleotides, the CDR3 is TGTGCCCTAGGGGCAGGGGACGAGACCCAGTACATC. Encoded protein: CALGAGDETQYI.

The rearrangement links TRBV2 to TRBJ2-2, with 9 bases lining up with TRBD2. The V gene's germline CDR1 is SNHLY and CDR2 FYNNEI. The CDR3 totals 18 residues. Trimming at V came to 2 bases and at J to 2 bases, leaving 9 bases not matched to a gene. CDR3 protein: CASSERAGLATNTGELFF. Here the CDR3 DNA reads TGTGCCAGCAGTGAACGGGCCGGACTAGCGACAAACACCGGGGAGCTGTTTTTT.

This clonotype was detected many times. V usage is TRBV28 and J usage is TRBJ1-2; the D is unclear. The CDR3 totals 13 residues. V gave up 6 bases and J gave up 3 bases, with 11 bases separating them. Germline V gives CDR1 MDHEN, CDR2 SYDVKM. The CDR3 nucleotides are TGTGCCAGCAGCCCCGGGATCCACTATGGCTACACCTTC. This encodes CASSPGIHYGYTF.

This clonotype was counted at least ten times. V usage is TRBV12-3 or TRBV12-4 and J usage is TRBJ1-2; D is perhaps TRBD1 (5 bases). CDR3 length: 14 amino acids. Trimming shortened V by 5 bases and J by 4 bases, and 14 bases separated the two germline ends. As DNA, the CDR3 is TGTGCCAGCAGTGGGGCTACCCCATTCTATGGCTACACCTTC. This sequence encodes CASSGATPFYGYTF.

This clonotype appeared many times. The gene calls are TRBV4-3 and TRBJ2-1; D is undetermined. The germline CDR1 and CDR2 sequences are LGHNA and YSLEER. V lost 0 bases to trimming and J lost 9 bases, with 9 bases between them. The CDR3 covers 13 residues. The CDR3 sequence: CASSQDWASEQFF. As DNA, the CDR3 is TGCGCCAGCAGCCAAGATTGGGCATCTGAGCAGTTCTTC.